This T cell receptor (beta chain) was documented in a study of control samples from healthy donors and cancer patients. The CDR3 runs 17 residues. Trimming removed 5 bases from V and 0 bases from J; junction bases left unmatched: 9. CDR1 and CDR2 (germline): SGHVS, FNYEAQ. Produced via immunoSEQ multiplex PCR; TCRdb's table is partial and in-frame only. The sample carries 90,000 to 150,000 clones, around nine tenths recorded once. Sequencing used blood. The source of this sequence is a young man in good health. This rearrangement joins TRBV7-6 to TRBJ2-3; TRBD2 matches 9 bases. The CDR3 DNA is TGTGCCAGCAGCGGGGGTAGCGGGGGCCTTAGCACAGATACGCAGTATTTT. Its translation: CASSGGSGGLSTDTQYF. The full variable domain, with the rest looked up from reference TRBV7-6 and TRBJ2-3, is GAGVSQSPRYKVTKRGQDVALRCDPISGHVSLYWYRQALGQGPEFLTYFNYEAQQDKSGLPNDRFSAERPEGSISTLTIQRTEQRDSAMYRCASSGGSGGLSTDTQYFGPGTRLTVL.